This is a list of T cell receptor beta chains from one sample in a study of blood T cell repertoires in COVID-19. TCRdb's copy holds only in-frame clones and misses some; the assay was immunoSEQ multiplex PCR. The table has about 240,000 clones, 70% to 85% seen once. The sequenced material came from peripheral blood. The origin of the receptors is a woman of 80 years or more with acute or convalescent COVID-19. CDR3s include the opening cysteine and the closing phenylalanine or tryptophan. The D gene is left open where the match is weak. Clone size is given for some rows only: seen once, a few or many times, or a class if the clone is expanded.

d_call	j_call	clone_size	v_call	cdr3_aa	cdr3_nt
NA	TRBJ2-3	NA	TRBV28	CASSLGGGSDTQYF	TGTGCCAGCAGTTTAGGTGGAGGGTCAGATACGCAGTATTTT
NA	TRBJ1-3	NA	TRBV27	CASSPLTGSGNTIYF	TGTGCCAGCAGCCCACTGACAGGATCTGGAAACACCATATATTTT
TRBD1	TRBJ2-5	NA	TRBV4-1	CASSQDPDRGLETQYF	TGCGCCAGCAGCCAAGATCCGGACAGGGGATTAGAGACCCAGTACTTC
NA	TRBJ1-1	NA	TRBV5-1	CASRPLPTENTEAFF	TGCGCCAGCAGGCCTCTTCCAACAGAGAACACTGAAGCTTTCTTT
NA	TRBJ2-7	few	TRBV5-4	CASSPSPRSSYEQYF	TGTGCCAGCAGCCCTAGCCCAAGGAGCTCCTACGAGCAGTACTTC
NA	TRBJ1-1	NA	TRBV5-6	CASSFRSFSFTEAFF	TGTGCCAGCAGCTTTCGGAGTTTCAGCTTCACTGAAGCTTTCTTT
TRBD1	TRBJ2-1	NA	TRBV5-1	CASSLAGTAYNEQFF	TGCGCCAGCAGCTTGGCCGGGACAGCCTACAATGAGCAGTTCTTC
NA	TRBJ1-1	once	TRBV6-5	CASSYSQGLNTEAFF	TGTGCCAGCAGTTACTCTCAGGGATTGAACACTGAAGCTTTCTTT
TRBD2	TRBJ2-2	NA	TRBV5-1	CASSLAAGVNTGELFF	TGCGCCAGCAGCTTGGCGGCGGGGGTTAACACCGGGGAGCTGTTTTTT
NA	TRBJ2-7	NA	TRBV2	CASREYYEQYF	TGTGCCAGCAGGGAATACTACGAGCAGTACTTC
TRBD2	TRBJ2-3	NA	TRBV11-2	CASSYSGGAVDTQYF	TGTGCCAGCAGTTATAGCGGGGGGGCTGTTGATACGCAGTATTTT
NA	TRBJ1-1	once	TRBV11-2	CASSSGLGTEAFF	TGTGCCAGCAGCTCGGGACTGGGGACTGAAGCTTTCTTT
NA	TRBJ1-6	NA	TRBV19	CASSIQGRDSPLHF	TGTGCCAGTAGTATACAGGGGAGGGATTCACCCCTCCACTTT
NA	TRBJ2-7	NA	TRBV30	CAWSGPLDWRAYEQYF	TGTGCCTGGAGTGGGCCCCTGGACTGGCGCGCCTACGAGCAGTACTTC
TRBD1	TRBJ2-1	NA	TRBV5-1	CASSPDRGSLNEQFF	TGCGCCAGCAGCCCAGACAGGGGGTCCCTGAATGAGCAGTTCTTC
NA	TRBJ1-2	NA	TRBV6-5	CASKEGLGGYTF	TGTGCCAGCAAGGAGGGTTTAGGGGGCTACACCTTC
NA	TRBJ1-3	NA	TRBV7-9	CASDSRGSGNTIYF	TGTGCCAGCGATAGTCGGGGTTCTGGAAACACCATATATTTT
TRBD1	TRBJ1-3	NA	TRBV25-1	CASNGRGRAGNTIYF	TGTGCCAGCAACGGCAGGGGGCGAGCTGGAAACACCATATATTTT
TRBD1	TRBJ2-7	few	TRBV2	CASSGQGAREQYF	TGTGCCAGCAGTGGACAGGGGGCTCGAGAGCAGTACTTC
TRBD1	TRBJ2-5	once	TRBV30	CAWNRGRGQETQYF	TGTGCCTGGAATAGGGGGCGAGGGCAAGAGACCCAGTACTTC